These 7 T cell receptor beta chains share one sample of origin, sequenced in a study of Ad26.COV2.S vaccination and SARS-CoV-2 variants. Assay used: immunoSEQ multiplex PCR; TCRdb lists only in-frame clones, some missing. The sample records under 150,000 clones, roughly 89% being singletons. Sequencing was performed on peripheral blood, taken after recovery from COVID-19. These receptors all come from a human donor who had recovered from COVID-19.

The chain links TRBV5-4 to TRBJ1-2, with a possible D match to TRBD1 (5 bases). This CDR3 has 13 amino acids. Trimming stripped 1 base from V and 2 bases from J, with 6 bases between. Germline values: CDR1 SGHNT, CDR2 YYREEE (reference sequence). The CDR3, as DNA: TGTGCCAGCAGCTTGTCAGGGAACTATGGCTACACCTTC. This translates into CASSLSGNYGYTF.

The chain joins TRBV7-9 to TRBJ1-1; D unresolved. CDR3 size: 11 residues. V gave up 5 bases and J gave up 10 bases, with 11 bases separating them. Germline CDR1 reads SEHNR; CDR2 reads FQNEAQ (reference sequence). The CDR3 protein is CASSKTRGAFF. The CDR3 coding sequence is TGTGCCAGCAGCAAGACACGGGGAGCTTTCTTT.

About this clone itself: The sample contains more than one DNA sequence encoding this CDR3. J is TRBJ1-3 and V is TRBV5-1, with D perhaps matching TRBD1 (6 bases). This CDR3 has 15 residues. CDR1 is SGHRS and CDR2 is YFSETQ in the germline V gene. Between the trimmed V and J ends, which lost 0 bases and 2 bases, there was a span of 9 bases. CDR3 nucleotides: TGCGCCAGCAGCTTGGATGCAGGGGCTGGAAACACCATATATTTT. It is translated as CASSLDAGAGNTIYF.

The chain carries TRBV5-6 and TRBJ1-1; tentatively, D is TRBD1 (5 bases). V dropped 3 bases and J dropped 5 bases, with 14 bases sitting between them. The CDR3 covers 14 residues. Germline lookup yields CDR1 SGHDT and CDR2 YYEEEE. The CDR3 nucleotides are TGTGCCAGCAGCTCCTGGGGCCTTCGGACTGAAGCTTTCTTT. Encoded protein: CASSSWGLRTEAFF.

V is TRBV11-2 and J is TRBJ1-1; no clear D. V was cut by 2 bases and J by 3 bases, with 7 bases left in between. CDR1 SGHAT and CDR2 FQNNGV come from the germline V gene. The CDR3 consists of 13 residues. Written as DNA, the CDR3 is TGTGCCAGCAGCTTAATCCAGTACACTGAAGCTTTCTTT. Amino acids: CASSLIQYTEAFF.

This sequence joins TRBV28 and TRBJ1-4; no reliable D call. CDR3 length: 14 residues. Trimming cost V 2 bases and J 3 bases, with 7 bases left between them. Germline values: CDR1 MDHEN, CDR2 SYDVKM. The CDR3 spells CASSLEGANEKLFF. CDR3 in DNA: TGTGCCAGCAGTTTAGAAGGAGCTAATGAAAAACTGTTTTTT.

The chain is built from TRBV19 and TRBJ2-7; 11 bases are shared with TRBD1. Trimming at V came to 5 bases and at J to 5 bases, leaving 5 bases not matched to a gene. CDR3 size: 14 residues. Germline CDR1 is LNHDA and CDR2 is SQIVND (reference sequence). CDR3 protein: CASSVDRGPNEQYF. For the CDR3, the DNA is TGTGCCAGTAGTGTGGACAGGGGGCCCAACGAGCAGTACTTC. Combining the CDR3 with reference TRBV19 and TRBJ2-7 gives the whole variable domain DGGITQSPKYLFRKEGQNVTLSCEQNLNHDAMYWYRQDPGQGLRLIYYSQIVNDFQKGDIAEGYSVSREKKESFPLTVTSAQKNPTAFYLCASSVDRGPNEQYFGPGTRLTVT.